This TCR beta chain was identified during a study of cytomegalovirus exposure and HLA in healthy donors. Points from the study as a whole: The study put 150 or so TCR beta chains on its list as cytomegalovirus-associated.

The CDR3 is 16 residues long. CDR1 SGHDT and CDR2 YYEEEE come from the germline V gene. V lost 3 bases to trimming and J lost 5 bases; unmatched junction nucleotides: 2. This clone has a single count. The antigen is not known. Data came from immunoSEQ multiplex PCR; TCRdb stores just in-frame clones and leaves some out. The sample holds 90,000 to 150,000 clones, more than 70% seen once. This receptor was identified in a man between 18 and 29 years old in good health and CMV-seronegative. Sequenced input: PBMCs. The rearrangement joins TRBV5-6 to TRBJ2-2, with 15 bases that match TRBD2. Here the CDR3 reads CASSSGLAGGTGELFF. Here the CDR3 DNA reads TGTGCCAGCAGCTCGGGACTAGCGGGAGGTACCGGGGAGCTGTTTTTT.